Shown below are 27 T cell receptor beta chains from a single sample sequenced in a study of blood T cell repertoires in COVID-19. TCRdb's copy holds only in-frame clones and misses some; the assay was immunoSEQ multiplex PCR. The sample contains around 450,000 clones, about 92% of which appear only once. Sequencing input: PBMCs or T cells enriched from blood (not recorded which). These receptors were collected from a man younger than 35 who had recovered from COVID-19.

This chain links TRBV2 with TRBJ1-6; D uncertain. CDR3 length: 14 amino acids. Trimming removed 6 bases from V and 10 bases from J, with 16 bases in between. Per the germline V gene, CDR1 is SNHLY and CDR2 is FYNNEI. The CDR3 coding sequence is TGTGCCAGCAGCTGGGGAGTACTAGGATCACCCCTCCACTTT. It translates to CASSWGVLGSPLHF.

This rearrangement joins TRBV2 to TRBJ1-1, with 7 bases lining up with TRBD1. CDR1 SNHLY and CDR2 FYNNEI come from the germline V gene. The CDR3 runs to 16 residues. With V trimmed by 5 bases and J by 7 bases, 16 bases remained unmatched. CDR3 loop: CASSTGRKGTAGEAFF. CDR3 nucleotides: TGTGCCAGCAGTACGGGTCGGAAGGGGACAGCAGGTGAAGCTTTCTTT. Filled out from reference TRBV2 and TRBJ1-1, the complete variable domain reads EPEVTQTPSHQVTQMGQEVILRCVPISNHLYFYWYRQILGQKVEFLVSFYNNEISEKSEIFDDQFSVERPDGSNFTLKIRSTKLEDSAMYFCASSTGRKGTAGEAFFGQGTRLTVV.

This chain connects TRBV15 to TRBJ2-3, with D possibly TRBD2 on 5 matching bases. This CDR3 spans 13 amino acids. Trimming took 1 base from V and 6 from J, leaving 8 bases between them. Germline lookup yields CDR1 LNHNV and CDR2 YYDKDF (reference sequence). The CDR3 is CATSRVWEDTQYF. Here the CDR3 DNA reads TGTGCCACCAGCAGAGTCTGGGAGGATACGCAGTATTTT. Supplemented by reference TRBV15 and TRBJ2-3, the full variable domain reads DAMVIQNPRYQVTQFGKPVTLSCSQTLNHNVMYWYQQKSSQAPKLLFHYYDKDFNNEADTPDNFQSRRPNTSFCFLDIRSPGLGDTAMYLCATSRVWEDTQYFGPGTRLTVL.

The CDR3 reads CASSPREINYNEQFF. The CDR3 DNA reads TGCGCCAGCAGTCCCCGGGAGATCAACTACAATGAGCAGTTCTTC. V usage is TRBV4-1 and J usage is TRBJ2-1; weak D call: TRBD2 (6 bases). Per germline, CDR1 MGHRA and CDR2 YSYEKL. The V and J ends lost 6 bases and 3 bases respectively, with 15 bases between them. This CDR3 has 15 amino acids.

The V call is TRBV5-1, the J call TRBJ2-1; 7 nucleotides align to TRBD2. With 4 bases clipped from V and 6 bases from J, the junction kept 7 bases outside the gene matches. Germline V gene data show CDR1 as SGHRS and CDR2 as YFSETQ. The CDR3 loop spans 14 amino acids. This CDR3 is CASSTPSGSNEQFF. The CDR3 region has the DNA TGCGCCAGCAGCACCCCTAGCGGTTCCAATGAGCAGTTCTTC.

The CDR3 coding sequence is TGTGCCAGCAGCTTCCCAGGGGGAAGGAGAAATAATTCACCCCTCCACTTT. The encoded protein is CASSFPGGRRNNSPLHF. The chain uses TRBV7-9 and TRBJ1-6, with 7 bases matching TRBD1. The germline V gene has CDR1 SEHNR and CDR2 FQNEAQ (reference sequence). J gave up 5 bases and V 3 bases, and 10 bases lay outside the gene matches. CDR3 size: 17 residues. The full variable domain, completed using reference TRBV7-9 and TRBJ1-6, is DTGVSQNPRHKITKRGQNVTFRCDPISEHNRLYWYRQTLGQGPEFLTYFQNEAQLEKSRLLSDRFSAERPKGSFSTLEIQRTEQGDSAMYLCASSFPGGRRNNSPLHFGNGTRLTVT.

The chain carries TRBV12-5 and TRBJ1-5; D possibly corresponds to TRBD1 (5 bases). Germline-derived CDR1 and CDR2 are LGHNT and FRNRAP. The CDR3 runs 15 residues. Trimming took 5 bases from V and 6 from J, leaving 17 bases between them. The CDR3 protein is CASGPGGGVSQPQHF. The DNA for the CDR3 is TGTGCTAGTGGTCCGGGCGGGGGTGTTAGTCAGCCCCAGCATTTT.

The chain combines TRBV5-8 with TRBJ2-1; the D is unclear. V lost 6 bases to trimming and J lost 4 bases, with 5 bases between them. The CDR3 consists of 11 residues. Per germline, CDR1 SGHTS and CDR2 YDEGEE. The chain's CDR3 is CASTTYNEQFF. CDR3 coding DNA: TGTGCCAGCACCACTTACAATGAGCAGTTCTTC.

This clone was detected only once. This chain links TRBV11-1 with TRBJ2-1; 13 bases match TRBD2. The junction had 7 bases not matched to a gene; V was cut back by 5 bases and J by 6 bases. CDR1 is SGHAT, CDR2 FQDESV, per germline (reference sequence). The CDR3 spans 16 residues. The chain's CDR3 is CASSEAGTSGVNEQFF. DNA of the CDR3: TGTGCCAGCAGCGAAGCCGGGACTAGCGGGGTCAATGAGCAGTTCTTC.

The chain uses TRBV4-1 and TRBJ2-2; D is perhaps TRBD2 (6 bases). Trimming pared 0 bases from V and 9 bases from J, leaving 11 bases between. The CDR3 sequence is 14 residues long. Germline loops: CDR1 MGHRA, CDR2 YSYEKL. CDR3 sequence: CASSQDPGRRELFF. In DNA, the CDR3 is TGCGCCAGCAGCCAAGATCCAGGGAGGCGGGAGCTGTTTTTT.

The chain's CDR3 is CASSAGQVSSYEQYF. The CDR3 DNA sequence: TGTGCCAGCAGCGCGGGACAGGTAAGCTCCTACGAGCAGTACTTC. This sequence joins TRBV6-5 and TRBJ2-7; 8 positions agree with TRBD1. The length of the CDR3 is 15 residues. The V gene end was trimmed by 6 bases and the J gene end by 0 bases; junction bases not matched to a gene: 7. Germline values: CDR1 MNHEY, CDR2 SVGAGI.

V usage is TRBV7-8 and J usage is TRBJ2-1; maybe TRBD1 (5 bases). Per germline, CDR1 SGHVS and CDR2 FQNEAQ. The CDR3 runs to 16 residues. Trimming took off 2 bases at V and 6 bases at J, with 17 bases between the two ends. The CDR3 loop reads CASSLMFQGLVNEQFF. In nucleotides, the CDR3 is TGTGCCAGCAGCTTAATGTTTCAGGGTCTCGTCAATGAGCAGTTCTTC. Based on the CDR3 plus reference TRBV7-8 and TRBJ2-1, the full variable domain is GAGVSQSPRYKVAKRGQDVALRCDPISGHVSLFWYQQALGQGPEFLTYFQNEAQLDKSGLPSDRFFAERPEGSVSTLKIQRTQQEDSAVYLCASSLMFQGLVNEQFFGPGTRLTVL.

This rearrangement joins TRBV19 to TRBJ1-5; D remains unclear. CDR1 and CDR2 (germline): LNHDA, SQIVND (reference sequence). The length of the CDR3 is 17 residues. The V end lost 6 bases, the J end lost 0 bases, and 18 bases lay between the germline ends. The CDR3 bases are TGTGCCAGTAGGGGCCCCCTATCGGGAAATAGCAATCAGCCCCAGCATTTT. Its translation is CASRGPLSGNSNQPQHF.

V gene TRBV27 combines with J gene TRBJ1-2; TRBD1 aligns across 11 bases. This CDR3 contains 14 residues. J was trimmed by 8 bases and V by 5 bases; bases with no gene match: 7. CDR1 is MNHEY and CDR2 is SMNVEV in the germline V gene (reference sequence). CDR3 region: CASSRSGTGGGYTF. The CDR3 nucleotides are TGTGCCAGCAGTCGATCCGGGACAGGGGGAGGCTACACCTTC.

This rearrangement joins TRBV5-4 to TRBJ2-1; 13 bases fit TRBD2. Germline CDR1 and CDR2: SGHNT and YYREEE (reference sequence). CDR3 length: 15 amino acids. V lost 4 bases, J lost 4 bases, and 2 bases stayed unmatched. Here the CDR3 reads CASSKGLAGYNEQFF. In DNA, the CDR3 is TGTGCCAGCAGCAAGGGACTAGCGGGATACAATGAGCAGTTCTTC.

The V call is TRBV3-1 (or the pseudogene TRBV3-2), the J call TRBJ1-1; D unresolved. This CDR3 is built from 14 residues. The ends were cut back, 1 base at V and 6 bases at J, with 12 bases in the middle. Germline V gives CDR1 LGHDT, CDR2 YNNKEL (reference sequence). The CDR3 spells CASSQAGGPPEAFF. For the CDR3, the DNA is TGTGCCAGCAGCCAAGCGGGAGGGCCTCCTGAAGCTTTCTTT.

This CDR3 reads CSTTSVQETQYF. The CDR3 DNA is TGCAGCACCACTAGCGTTCAAGAGACCCAGTACTTC. V usage is TRBV29-1 and J usage is TRBJ2-5; TRBD2 aligns across 7 bases. The CDR3 has 12 amino acids. Unmatched junction bases numbered 5, after V lost 8 bases and J lost 2 bases. In germline, CDR1 is SQVTM, CDR2 ANQGSEA.

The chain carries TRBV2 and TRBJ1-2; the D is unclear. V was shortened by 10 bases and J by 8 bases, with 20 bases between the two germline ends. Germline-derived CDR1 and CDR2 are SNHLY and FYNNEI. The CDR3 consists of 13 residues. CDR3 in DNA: TGTGCCACCAAAGAGGGTCACTGGAGCGGCTACACCTTC. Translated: CATKEGHWSGYTF. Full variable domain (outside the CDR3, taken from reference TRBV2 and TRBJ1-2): EPEVTQTPSHQVTQMGQEVILRCVPISNHLYFYWYRQILGQKVEFLVSFYNNEISEKSEIFDDQFSVERPDGSNFTLKIRSTKLEDSAMYFCATKEGHWSGYTFGSGTRLTVV.

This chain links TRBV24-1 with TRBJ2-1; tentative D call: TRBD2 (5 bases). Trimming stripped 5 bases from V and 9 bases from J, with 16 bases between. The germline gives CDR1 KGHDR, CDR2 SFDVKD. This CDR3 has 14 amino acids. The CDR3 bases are TGTGCCACCAGTGTCCCTGGACCGGCGGGTGAGCAGTTCTTC. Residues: CATSVPGPAGEQFF.

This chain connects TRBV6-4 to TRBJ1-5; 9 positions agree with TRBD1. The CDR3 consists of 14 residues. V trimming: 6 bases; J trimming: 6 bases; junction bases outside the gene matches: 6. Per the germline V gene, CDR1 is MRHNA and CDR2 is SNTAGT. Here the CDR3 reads CASSTGTGSQPQHF. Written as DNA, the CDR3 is TGTGCCAGCAGCACCGGGACAGGGTCTCAGCCCCAGCATTTT.

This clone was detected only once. For the CDR3, the DNA is TGTGCCAGCTCACCGGACAGGCGAACTAATGAAAAACTGTTTTTT. Its protein product is CASSPDRRTNEKLFF. V is TRBV18 and J is TRBJ1-4; 7 bases line up with TRBD1. This CDR3 spans 15 amino acids. Germline V gene lookup returns CDR1 KGHSH and CDR2 LQKENI. The trim removed 3 bases at V and 1 base at J, leaving 2 bases unmatched.

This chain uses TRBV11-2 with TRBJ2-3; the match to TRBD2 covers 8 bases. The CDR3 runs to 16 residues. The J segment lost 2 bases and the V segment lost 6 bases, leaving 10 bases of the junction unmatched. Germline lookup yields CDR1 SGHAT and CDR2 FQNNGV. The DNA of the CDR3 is TGTGCCAGCAGGCGTAGCGGGGAGCGCTACACAGATACGCAGTATTTT. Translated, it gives CASRRSGERYTDTQYF.

CDR3 region: CAWDTRYTEAFF. The DNA of the CDR3 is TGTGCCTGGGACACAAGATACACTGAAGCTTTCTTT. The rearrangement joins TRBV30 to TRBJ1-1; D unresolved. Deletions cut 5 bases from V and 3 bases from J, with 10 bases between. Germline-derived CDR1 and CDR2 are GTSNPN and SVGIG (reference sequence). CDR3 length: 12 amino acids.

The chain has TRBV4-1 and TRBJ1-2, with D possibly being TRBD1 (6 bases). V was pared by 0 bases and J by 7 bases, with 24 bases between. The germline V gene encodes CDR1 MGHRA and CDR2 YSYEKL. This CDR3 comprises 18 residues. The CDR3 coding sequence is TGCGCCAGCAGCCAAGAATGGGCAGAGACAGGTCACTGGCCTGGCTACACCTTC. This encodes CASSQEWAETGHWPGYTF.

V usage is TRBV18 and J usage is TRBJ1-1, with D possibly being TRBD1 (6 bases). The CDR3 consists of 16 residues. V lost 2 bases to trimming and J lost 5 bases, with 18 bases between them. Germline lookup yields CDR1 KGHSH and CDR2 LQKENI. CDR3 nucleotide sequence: TGTGCCAGCTCACCATCCCCCGGGGGGGGCGGAACTGAAGCTTTCTTT. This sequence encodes CASSPSPGGGGTEAFF.

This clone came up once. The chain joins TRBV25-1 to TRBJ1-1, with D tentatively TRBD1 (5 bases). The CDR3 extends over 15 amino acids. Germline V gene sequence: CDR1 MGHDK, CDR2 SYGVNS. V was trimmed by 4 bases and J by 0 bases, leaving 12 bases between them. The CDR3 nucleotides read TGTGCCAGCAGTGTGCAGGGCCCGATGAACACTGAAGCTTTCTTT. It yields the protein CASSVQGPMNTEAFF.

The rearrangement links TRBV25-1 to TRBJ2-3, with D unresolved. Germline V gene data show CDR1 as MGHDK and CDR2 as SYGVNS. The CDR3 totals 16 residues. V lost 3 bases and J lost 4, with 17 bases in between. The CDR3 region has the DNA TGTGCCAGCAGTGATTCCGCAGGCCTCAGACCAGATACGCAGTATTTT. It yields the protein CASSDSAGLRPDTQYF.